A selection of T cell receptor beta chains follows, all from one sample in a study of blood T cell repertoires in COVID-19. Clones were read by immunoSEQ multiplex PCR, and TCRdb kept only the in-frame ones, dropping some. The data contain approximately 150,000 clones, approximately 86% of them singletons. Sequencing was performed on peripheral blood. The receptors here all came from a woman of 80 years or more with COVID-19, enrolled during active disease. The CDR3 runs from the conserved cysteine through the conserved F or W. A D gene is named only where the DNA matches it firmly. Size values are once, few and many counts, or a class for expanded clones, and some rows have none.

V gene,J gene,D gene,clone size,CDR3 DNA,CDR3 protein
TRBV27,TRBJ2-7,TRBD1,-,TGTGCCAGCGGAACACGACAGGGACGGGAGCAGTACTTC,CASGTRQGREQYF
TRBV28,TRBJ2-3,TRBD2,-,TGTGCCAGCAGTTCCCTCGGGGTAGCGGGAGGGCCCCCAGATACGCAGTATTTT,CASSSLGVAGGPPDTQYF
TRBV6-1,TRBJ2-3,TRBD2,-,TGTGCCAGCAGTGAACCTAGCGGAAGAGGCACAGATACGCAGTATTTT,CASSEPSGRGTDTQYF
TRBV7-8,TRBJ1-2,-,-,TGTGTCAGCAGCCCCTCTGGACAGTCTAACTATGGCTACACCTTC,CVSSPSGQSNYGYTF
TRBV6-6,TRBJ2-7,TRBD2,once,TGTGCCAGCAGCCAGGGACTAGCAGGCGAGCAGTACTTC,CASSQGLAGEQYF
TRBV28,TRBJ2-7,TRBD2,-,TGTGCCAGCAGGAACGCGGGGGGCGAGCAGTACTTC,CASRNAGGEQYF
TRBV9,TRBJ2-2,TRBD2,-,TGTGCCAGCAGCGTGACAGGAGGAGCGGGAGGGAGCACCGGGGAGCTGTTTTTT,CASSVTGGAGGSTGELFF
TRBV7-2,TRBJ2-5,TRBD2,-,TGTGCCAGCAGCCTAACTAGCGGGAGCGGTCGGGAGACCCAGTACTTC,CASSLTSGSGRETQYF
TRBV5-5,TRBJ2-1,-,-,TGTGCCAGCAGCTTGGCTTTACGGAATGAGCAGTTCTTC,CASSLALRNEQFF
TRBV5-4,TRBJ1-1,-,-,TGTGCCAGCAGCCGTAAGAGTAAGAACACTGAAGCTTTCTTT,CASSRKSKNTEAFF
TRBV19,TRBJ2-2,-,once,TGTGCCAGTAGATTCGGGGGGCTAGGGACCGGGGAGCTGTTTTTT,CASRFGGLGTGELFF
TRBV3-1/TRBV3-2,TRBJ1-2,-,-,TGTGCCAGCAGCCAAGGAACAGGGACCAACTATGGCTACACCTTC,CASSQGTGTNYGYTF
TRBV6-5,TRBJ1-1,-,-,TGTGCCAGCAGCAACGGACAGTTAGTGAACACTGAAGCTTTCTTT,CASSNGQLVNTEAFF
TRBV11-2,TRBJ2-7,-,-,TGTGCCAGCAGCCACGTGAGAGGGTACTACGAGCAGTACTTC,CASSHVRGYYEQYF
TRBV2,TRBJ2-2,TRBD2,-,TGTGCCAGCAGTGACCGGGCTAGCGGAAACACCGGGGAGCTGTTTTTT,CASSDRASGNTGELFF
TRBV18,TRBJ2-2,-,-,TGTGCCAGCTCACCCGTGGGGGGAAACACCGGGGAGCTGTTTTTT,CASSPVGGNTGELFF
TRBV24-1,TRBJ1-5,TRBD1,-,TGTGCCACCAGTGATCAGACAGGGGCTAGCAATCAGCCCCAGCATTTT,CATSDQTGASNQPQHF
TRBV19,TRBJ1-2,TRBD1,-,TGTGCCAGTAGTCCGCTACAGGGGGGCCTGAGGGGCTACACCTTC,CASSPLQGGLRGYTF
TRBV7-2,TRBJ2-3,-,once,TGTGCCAGCAGCTTACAGTTTGGGACCCAGGGGTCAGATACGCAGTATTTT,CASSLQFGTQGSDTQYF
TRBV7-9,TRBJ2-1,-,-,TGTGCCAGCAGCCGGATGGGACTGCGTTCGGATGAGCAGTTCTTC,CASSRMGLRSDEQFF
TRBV5-4,TRBJ2-3,TRBD2,-,TGTGCCAGCAGCCTAAGCGGGGGGGGGACAGATACGCAGTATTTT,CASSLSGGGTDTQYF
TRBV7-8,TRBJ2-7,-,many,TGTGCCAGCAGCTTAGCGTTCGAGGTGTCCTTAAGGGAGCAGTACTTC,CASSLAFEVSLREQYF
TRBV3-1/TRBV3-2,TRBJ2-5,-,-,TGTGCCAGCGGAGGCCTAGAGACCCAGTACTTC,CASGGLETQYF
TRBV6-2/TRBV6-3,TRBJ2-3,-,-,TGTGCCAGCAGTTGGGGCAGCACAGATACGCAGTATTTT,CASSWGSTDTQYF
TRBV13,TRBJ2-7,-,-,TGTGCCAGCAGCCCAGGGGTAAACTCCTACGAGCAGTACTTC,CASSPGVNSYEQYF
TRBV7-3,TRBJ2-3,-,-,TGTGCCAGCAGCCAAACTAGCAATACGCAGTATTTT,CASSQTSNTQYF
TRBV28,TRBJ2-3,TRBD2,-,TGTGCCAGCAGTTTAATAACGGCGGGGGGCACAGATACGCAGTATTTT,CASSLITAGGTDTQYF
TRBV19,TRBJ2-1,TRBD2,-,TGTGCCAGTAGTCCGGGACTAGCGGGAGCGCGACAGTTCTTC,CASSPGLAGARQFF
TRBV7-2,TRBJ2-1,TRBD2,-,TGTGCCAGCGCGGGGGGAGGTAACAATGAGCAGTTCTTC,CASAGGGNNEQFF
TRBV7-2,TRBJ2-5,TRBD2,-,TGTGCCAGCAGCCCTGGACTAGCGGGGGAAGAGACCCAGTACTTC,CASSPGLAGEETQYF
TRBV28,TRBJ1-1,-,once,TGTGCCAGTAGGGCAGGCAGGGGCGTCCTCACTGAAGCTTTCTTT,CASRAGRGVLTEAFF
TRBV5-8,TRBJ2-5,TRBD2,-,TGTGCCAGCAGGCGAAGCGGGATTGAGACCCAGTACTTC,CASRRSGIETQYF
TRBV7-2,TRBJ1-5,-,-,TGTGCCAGCTCGACCCAGGGGAGTCAGCCCCAGCATTTT,CASSTQGSQPQHF
TRBV18,TRBJ1-1,TRBD1,-,TGTGCCAGCTCACCCAGGGTTGCAGGGGGCTCGGACACTGAAGCTTTCTTT,CASSPRVAGGSDTEAFF
TRBV4-1,TRBJ1-1,-,-,TGCGCCAGCAGCTTGACAGTCGGTACTGAAGCTTTCTTT,CASSLTVGTEAFF
TRBV7-2,TRBJ1-1,-,-,TGTGCCAGCAGCTTAGGACTGTTGAACACTGAAGCTTTCTTT,CASSLGLLNTEAFF
TRBV7-6,TRBJ2-5,-,-,TGTGCCAGCAGCTCAGAATTGAGGGTAGAGACCCAGTACTTC,CASSSELRVETQYF
TRBV7-8,TRBJ1-3,-,-,TGTGCCAGCAGCTTAACTCGCTTTGAAAACACCATATATTTT,CASSLTRFENTIYF
TRBV7-8,TRBJ1-4,TRBD1,-,TGTGCCAGCAGCATAACCGGGACAGGGAGTGAAAAACTGTTTTTT,CASSITGTGSEKLFF
TRBV18,TRBJ2-7,-,-,TGTGCCAGCTCAAGTTTGGGTCCGGGAGAGCAGTACTTC,CASSSLGPGEQYF
TRBV28,TRBJ2-7,-,-,TGTGCCAGCAGTCCTCTCGCAGGGTGGCAGTACTTC,CASSPLAGWQYF
TRBV6-6,TRBJ2-1,TRBD2,once,TGTGCCAGCAGTCACGGGACTAGCGGGAGGGGTAGCTCCTACAATGAGCAGTTCTTC,CASSHGTSGRGSSYNEQFF
TRBV28,TRBJ1-6,TRBD1,-,TGTGCCAGCAGGGGGACAGGGGAATCACCCCTCCACTTT,CASRGTGESPLHF
TRBV19,TRBJ2-7,-,-,TGTGCCAGTAGCCGTGGCCAGGACTACGAGCAGTACTTC,CASSRGQDYEQYF
TRBV18,TRBJ1-1,-,once,TGTGCCAGCTCACCAGGGTTCGCGGGCGGGGCCGAAGCTTTCTTT,CASSPGFAGGAEAFF